These 24 T cell receptor beta chains originate from one sample sequenced in a study of OX40 agonist ivuxolimab in advanced cancers. Here immunoSEQ multiplex PCR was the method, and the copy in TCRdb shows in-frame clones only, minus some. Altogether roughly 60,000 clones are present, around 86% being singletons, with the ten largest covering 0.88%. Sample: CD4+ or CD8+ T cells sorted from blood, taken in a trial of the OX40 agonist ivuxolimab. The receptors were sampled from an adult with an advanced solid tumor such as melanoma, head and neck, liver or kidney cancer.

This clone was counted once. This sequence joins TRBV11-2 and TRBJ2-7; TRBD2 matches at 11 bases. The CDR3 runs 15 residues. The trim removed 3 bases at V and 2 bases at J, leaving 3 bases unmatched. The germline V gene encodes CDR1 SGHAT and CDR2 FQNNGV. The CDR3 is CASSFRLAGTYEQYF. The CDR3 DNA reads TGTGCCAGCAGCTTCCGACTAGCGGGGACCTACGAGCAGTACTTC. Based on the CDR3 plus reference TRBV11-2 and TRBJ2-7, the full variable domain is EAGVAQSPRYKIIEKRQSVAFWCNPISGHATLYWYQQILGQGPKLLIQFQNNGVVDDSQLPKDRFSAERLKGVDSTLKIQPAKLEDSAVYLCASSFRLAGTYEQYFGPGTRLTVT.

This chain joins TRBV6-5 and TRBJ1-1; 7 bases match TRBD1. Germline CDR1 is MNHEY and CDR2 is SVGAGI. With 0 bases clipped from V and 10 bases from J, the junction kept 11 bases outside the gene matches. The CDR3 is 15 residues long. The CDR3 DNA follows: TGTGCCAGCAGTTACTCGAGACAGGGCGCCGCGCGAGCTTTCTTT. Encoded protein: CASSYSRQGAARAFF.

V usage is TRBV10-1 and J usage is TRBJ2-7, with D unresolved. This CDR3 comprises 14 residues. Germline V gene sequence: CDR1 WNHNN, CDR2 SYGVQD (reference sequence). Trimming took off 5 bases at V and 1 base at J, with 12 bases between the two ends. CDR3 DNA: TGCGCCAGCAGTAAAAATTCAGAGTCCTACGAGCAGTACTTC. Its translation: CASSKNSESYEQYF.

V usage is TRBV2 and J usage is TRBJ1-1; no definite D call. Between the trimmed V and J ends, which lost 8 bases and 0 bases, there was a span of 7 bases. CDR3 length equals 12 residues. Germline values: CDR1 SNHLY, CDR2 FYNNEI. The CDR3 DNA follows: TGTGCCAGCCAGCAGATGAACACTGAAGCTTTCTTT. It translates to CASQQMNTEAFF. The variable domain in full, with the rest retrieved from reference TRBV2 and TRBJ1-1, is EPEVTQTPSHQVTQMGQEVILRCVPISNHLYFYWYRQILGQKVEFLVSFYNNEISEKSEIFDDQFSVERPDGSNFTLKIRSTKLEDSAMYFCASQQMNTEAFFGQGTRLTVV.

The chain recombines TRBV2 with TRBJ2-5; TRBD1 agrees at 7 bases. The junction had 11 bases not matched to a gene; V was cut back by 6 bases and J by 4 bases. Germline lookup yields CDR1 SNHLY and CDR2 FYNNEI. The CDR3 runs 15 residues. CDR3 region: CASSKQGKGGETQYF. CDR3 sequence (DNA): TGTGCCAGCAGCAAACAGGGGAAGGGTGGAGAGACCCAGTACTTC.

The J gene is TRBJ1-2, the V gene TRBV7-9; no definite D call. Germline values: CDR1 SEHNR, CDR2 FQNEAQ (reference sequence). CDR3 length equals 12 residues. V lost 1 base and J 8 bases, leaving 8 bases between the germline ends. The CDR3 DNA reads as TGTGCCAGCAGCTTAGAGATTACCGGCTACACCTTC. Translated: CASSLEITGYTF. The full variable domain, in which reference TRBV7-9 and TRBJ1-2 provide the parts outside the CDR3, is DTGVSQNPRHKITKRGQNVTFRCDPISEHNRLYWYRQTLGQGPEFLTYFQNEAQLEKSRLLSDRFSAERPKGSFSTLEIQRTEQGDSAMYLCASSLEITGYTFGSGTRLTVV.

J is TRBJ1-1 and V is TRBV10-3; the D gene is possibly TRBD1 (6 bases). Per the germline V gene, CDR1 is ENHRY and CDR2 is SYGVKD. Trimming took off 6 bases at V and 1 base at J, with 18 bases between the two ends. The CDR3 totals 16 residues. The CDR3 DNA reads TGTGCCATCAGAGACGATCGGGGGGCTGGGAACACTGAAGCTTTCTTT. This sequence encodes CAIRDDRGAGNTEAFF.

The sample holds one count of this clone. The V and J genes are TRBV2 and TRBJ2-1, with 14 bases fitting TRBD2. Germline values: CDR1 SNHLY, CDR2 FYNNEI. Losses at the gene ends were 8 bases for V and 8 bases for J; bases not matched to a gene: 8. The CDR3 length is 15 residues. The DNA of the CDR3 is TGTGCCAGCGGCTCGACTAGCGGGAGGGGGTATGAGCAGTTCTTC. Residues: CASGSTSGRGYEQFF.

Worth noting for this clone: The germline gene is not matched at one end of the junction; a read error may be the cause. CDR3 sequence: CVSNTPRETQYF. As DNA, the CDR3 is TGTGTCAGCAACACCCCTAGGGAGACCCAGTACTTC. The gene calls are TRBV6-5 and TRBJ2-5; D is unclear. The CDR3 extends over 12 amino acids. Germline V gene sequence: CDR1 MNHEY, CDR2 SVGAGI.

This clone has only one observation. This chain links TRBV5-4 with TRBJ2-3; 8 bases agree with TRBD2. CDR1 is SGHNT, CDR2 YYREEE, per germline (reference sequence). J lost 4 bases, V lost 4 bases, and 8 bases had no gene match. CDR3 length: 15 amino acids. CDR3 sequence reads: CASSRGGGASDTQYF. CDR3 nucleotide sequence: TGTGCCAGCAGCCGGGGGGGCGGAGCCTCAGATACGCAGTATTTT.

The chain recombines TRBV7-9 with TRBJ1-1; 8 bases align to TRBD1. The CDR3 consists of 14 residues. With V trimmed by 5 bases and J by 1 base, 3 bases remained unmatched. Germline V gene sequence: CDR1 SEHNR, CDR2 FQNEAQ (reference sequence). CDR3 nucleotide sequence: TGTGCCAGCAGCCTGACAGGGGCGAACACTGAAGCTTTCTTT. Translation gives CASSLTGANTEAFF. Full variable domain (rest looked up from reference TRBV7-9 and TRBJ1-1): DTGVSQNPRHKITKRGQNVTFRCDPISEHNRLYWYRQTLGQGPEFLTYFQNEAQLEKSRLLSDRFSAERPKGSFSTLEIQRTEQGDSAMYLCASSLTGANTEAFFGQGTRLTVV.

This chain links TRBV7-8 with TRBJ2-5; perhaps TRBD2 as D (6 bases). Germline assignment: CDR1 SGHVS and CDR2 FQNEAQ. The V and J ends lost 5 bases and 5 bases respectively, with 12 bases between them. The CDR3 loop spans 13 amino acids. CDR3 protein: CASSLQRVETQYF. The DNA of the CDR3 is TGTGCCAGCAGCCTGCAGCGGGTGGAGACCCAGTACTTC.

V gene TRBV29-1 combines with J gene TRBJ2-7, with 11 bases that match TRBD1. Germline values: CDR1 SQVTM, CDR2 ANQGSEA. The CDR3 covers 11 residues. The V and J ends lost 7 bases and 10 bases, in that order; junction bases with no gene match: 6. The CDR3 is CSAGQGGGQYF. CDR3 sequence (DNA): TGCAGCGCGGGACAGGGGGGCGGACAGTACTTC.

The chain combines TRBV5-1 with TRBJ1-4, with D hard to call. Germline-derived CDR1 and CDR2 are SGHRS and YFSETQ. V was cut by 0 bases and J by 4 bases, with 7 bases left in between. This CDR3 has 14 residues. The CDR3 region is CASSLGWNNEKLFF. DNA for the CDR3: TGCGCCAGCAGCTTGGGGTGGAATAATGAAAAACTGTTTTTT.

Only a few counts were recorded for this clone. The chain joins TRBV19 to TRBJ1-6; the match to TRBD1 covers 7 bases. With V trimmed by 6 bases and J by 10 bases, 15 bases remained unmatched. This CDR3 comprises 16 residues. Germline CDR1 and CDR2: LNHDA and SQIVND (reference sequence). The CDR3 DNA reads TGTGCCAGTAGCCCACCCCAAGGGGGCCTCTACTCACCCCTCCACTTT. Protein sequence: CASSPPQGGLYSPLHF.

This chain connects TRBV6-1 to TRBJ2-5; D is perhaps TRBD1 or TRBD2 (5 bases each). The length of the CDR3 is 15 residues. The V end was cut by 4 bases, the J end by 2 bases, with 14 bases between. CDR1 is MNHNS, CDR2 SASEGT, per germline. As DNA, the CDR3 is TGTGCCAGCAGTGCGGCCGGGGCGGCGCAAGAGACCCAGTACTTC. Translated, it gives CASSAAGAAQETQYF.

This clone was picked up one time. The chain carries TRBV9 and TRBJ2-3; 10 bases match TRBD2. The V gene end was trimmed by 1 base and the J gene end by 2 bases; junction bases not matched to a gene: 7. The CDR3 has 17 amino acids. Germline V gene data show CDR1 as SGDLS and CDR2 as YYNGEE. CDR3 amino acids: CASSVRGLAGDTDTQYF. The CDR3 DNA is TGTGCCAGCAGCGTAAGGGGGCTAGCGGGAGACACAGATACGCAGTATTTT.

This clone was seen only a few times. V and J are TRBV29-1 and TRBJ1-5, with a weak D call TRBD1 (5 bases). The CDR3 spans 14 residues. The V end lost 5 bases, the J end lost 5 bases, and 16 bases lay between the germline ends. Per the germline V gene, CDR1 is SQVTM and CDR2 is ANQGSEA. The CDR3 protein is CSVTSGGIDQPQHF. The CDR3 DNA is TGCAGCGTTACCTCGGGGGGGATAGATCAGCCCCAGCATTTT.

The chain carries TRBV7-3 and TRBJ2-1; 11 bases are a match to TRBD2. With V trimmed by 3 bases and J by 8 bases, 3 bases remained unmatched. Germline-derived CDR1 and CDR2 are SGHTA and FQGTGA. The CDR3 is made up of 14 amino acids. The CDR3 loop is CASSFLAGGHEQFF. Written as DNA, the CDR3 is TGTGCCAGCAGCTTCCTAGCGGGAGGTCATGAGCAGTTCTTC. Full variable domain (missing parts from reference TRBV7-3 and TRBJ2-1): GAGVSQTPSNKVTEKGKYVELRCDPISGHTALYWYRQSLGQGPEFLIYFQGTGAADDSGLPNDRFFAVRPEGSVSTLKIQRTERGDSAVYLCASSFLAGGHEQFFGPGTRLTVL.

This clone appeared a few times. V and J are TRBV5-1 and TRBJ2-7, with D possibly matching TRBD2 (5 bases). This CDR3 region has 14 residues. Germline assignment: CDR1 SGHRS and CDR2 YFSETQ. V was pared by 0 bases and J by 0 bases, with 7 bases between. The CDR3, as DNA: TGCGCCAGCAGCTTGGAACTAGTCTCCTACGAGCAGTACTTC. This gives the protein CASSLELVSYEQYF.

This clone was counted only a few times. The chain carries TRBV14 and TRBJ1-5; maybe TRBD1 (6 bases). CDR3 size: 19 residues. V lost 1 base and J lost 4, with 23 bases in between. Germline lookup yields CDR1 SGHDN and CDR2 FVKESK. This CDR3 reads CASSQAPNRDTRENQPQHF. CDR3 nucleotides: TGTGCCAGCAGCCAAGCCCCGAATCGGGACACGAGGGAAAATCAGCCCCAGCATTTT. Full variable domain (remainder filled in from reference TRBV14 and TRBJ1-5): EAGVTQFPSHSVIEKGQTVTLRCDPISGHDNLYWYRRVMGKEIKFLLHFVKESKQDESGMPNNRFLAERTGGTYSTLKVQPAELEDSGVYFCASSQAPNRDTRENQPQHFGDGTRLSIL.

In its sample, this clone was seen once. This rearrangement joins TRBV5-4 to TRBJ2-3, with a tentative D call TRBD2 (5 bases). With 3 bases removed from V and 3 bases from J, the gap between germline ends came to 11 bases. This CDR3 is built from 14 residues. Germline-derived CDR1 and CDR2 are SGHNT and YYREEE (reference sequence). The CDR3 is CASSWFPGTDTQYF. CDR3 sequence (DNA): TGTGCCAGCAGCTGGTTTCCGGGAACAGATACGCAGTATTTT.

This clone was counted a single time. V gene TRBV7-8 combines with J gene TRBJ2-2; a weak D match, TRBD2 (6 bases). V was pared by 5 bases and J by 2 bases, with 18 bases between. The CDR3 is 17 residues long. Germline V CDR1 and CDR2: SGHVS, FQNEAQ. In DNA form, the CDR3 reads TGTGCCAGCAGCCCGACCTTTGGACTAATCAACACCGGGGAGCTGTTTTTT. It yields the protein CASSPTFGLINTGELFF.

The chain employs TRBV19 and TRBJ2-5; 8 bases are a match to TRBD2. CDR3 length equals 14 residues. CDR1 and CDR2 (germline): LNHDA, SQIVND (reference sequence). V lost 5 bases and J lost 5; bases outside the gene matches: 7. The CDR3 reads CASSSRGGHETQYF. The CDR3 DNA follows: TGTGCCAGTAGTTCCCGGGGGGGCCATGAGACCCAGTACTTC.